The present T cell receptor beta chain was sequenced within a study of T-cell reconstitution after alpha-beta-depleted transplantation in children. Study findings and constraints: Several hundred expanded graft clones reportedly supplied alpha-beta T cells about two months after transplant. Newly made T cells mostly supplied T-cell counts and diversity one year after transplant.

A library of TCRbeta sequences, prepared with unique molecular identifiers, was generated. A single record per CDR3 protein comes from TCRdb applying MiXCR to the PCR reads. The data show about 870,000 distinct CDR3 sequences, 16% seen once. Trimming cost V 4 bases and J 0 bases; bases outside gene matches: 4. From germline, CDR1 is SGHRS and CDR2 YFSETQ. This CDR3 spans 17 amino acids. The table lists this clonotype with many counts. Its specificity is not known. The chain joins TRBV5-1 to TRBJ2-5; 15 bases are a match to TRBD2. The receptor comes from a male patient younger than 18 who had a stem cell transplant for acute lymphoblastic leukemia, so the T cells may come from the graft donor. This specimen consisted of PBMCs, mostly from graft donor cells, obtained 360 days after TCRalphabeta/CD19-depleted stem cell transplant. The DNA for the CDR3 is TGCGCCAGCAGCACGGGACTAGCGGGAGGTAACCAAGAGACCCAGTACTTC. Translated, it gives CASSTGLAGGNQETQYF.